Listed here are 15 T cell receptor beta chains from one sample, sequenced in a study of cytomegalovirus exposure and HLA in healthy donors. The PCR contained 60 Vbeta and 13 Jbeta primers. Repertoires were generated with immunoSEQ multiplex PCR, while TCRdb's copy carries only in-frame clones and drops some. The table records about 160,000 clones, over 60% of them present only once. Sequences were obtained from PBMCs. Receptors were obtained from a woman aged 50 to 60 in good health and CMV-seropositive.

This clone showed up just a few times. This rearrangement joins TRBV6-1 to TRBJ1-4, with 9 bases aligning to TRBD1. The CDR3 extends over 16 amino acids. CDR1 and CDR2 from the germline V gene are MNHNS and SASEGT. V trimming: 2 bases; J trimming: 4 bases; junction bases outside the gene matches: 5. The CDR3 nucleotides are TGTGCCAGCAGTGAACAACCGGACAGGGGTAATGAAAAACTGTTTTTT. This sequence encodes CASSEQPDRGNEKLFF.

This chain links TRBV7-8 with TRBJ2-3; TRBD2 matches 10 bases. V trimming: 2 bases; J trimming: 1 base; junction bases outside the gene matches: 15. Germline CDR1 is SGHVS and CDR2 is FQNEAQ. The CDR3 has 20 residues. Written as DNA, the CDR3 is TGTGCCAGCAGCTTACGATGGATTCGGACTAGCGGAGGGGGCACAGATACGCAGTATTTT. As protein: CASSLRWIRTSGGGTDTQYF.

The genes are TRBV13 and TRBJ1-2; 7 bases map to TRBD1. After removal of 5 bases from V and 0 bases from J, the junction contained 6 bases not matched to a gene. The CDR3 covers 15 residues. Germline V lookup: CDR1 PRHDT, CDR2 FYEKMQ (reference sequence). CDR3 sequence reads: CASSAYRGANYGYTF. DNA of the CDR3: TGTGCCAGCAGCGCCTACAGGGGAGCTAACTATGGCTACACCTTC.

The CDR3 DNA sequence: TGTGCCAGCAGCTTGGGGACTTTAACCTACGAGCAGTACTTC. It yields the protein CASSLGTLTYEQYF. The rearrangement joins TRBV5-6 to TRBJ2-7; the D gene is possibly TRBD2 (5 bases). Trimming cost V 0 bases and J 2 bases, with 9 bases left between them. Germline-derived CDR1 and CDR2 are SGHDT and YYEEEE. There are 14 residues in the CDR3.

Only one count was recorded for this clone. The chain has TRBV6-5 and TRBJ2-7, with 8 bases lining up with TRBD2. Germline loops: CDR1 MNHEY, CDR2 SVGAGI. The CDR3 is 14 amino acids. With 4 bases clipped from V and 7 bases from J, the junction kept 9 bases outside the gene matches. As DNA, the CDR3 is TGTGCCAGCAGTTTGACCACGGGGGGGACGGAGCAGTACTTC. This encodes CASSLTTGGTEQYF.

This rearrangement joins TRBV9 to TRBJ2-3; possible D gene TRBD2, 5 bases. The CDR3 spans 15 residues. Trimming took 2 bases from V and 3 from J, leaving 13 bases between them. CDR1 and CDR2 (germline): SGDLS, YYNGEE. CDR3: CASSVRGLPTDTQYF. CDR3 nucleotide sequence: TGTGCCAGCAGCGTGAGAGGACTTCCGACAGATACGCAGTATTTT.

This chain links TRBV10-2 with TRBJ2-3; 11 bases agree with TRBD2. Trimming removed 7 bases from V and 0 bases from J; junction bases left unmatched: 3. The CDR3 is 15 amino acids. The germline V gene has CDR1 WSHSY and CDR2 SAAADI. In nucleotides, the CDR3 is TGCGCCAGCACCAGACTAGCGGGAAGCACAGATACGCAGTATTTT. It specifies CASTRLAGSTDTQYF.

The chain employs TRBV7-9 and TRBJ2-3; 7 nucleotides line up with TRBD2. The CDR3 loop spans 14 amino acids. V was clipped by 8 bases and J by 4 bases; unmatched bases: 9. In germline, CDR1 is SEHNR, CDR2 FQNEAQ (reference sequence). CDR3 coding DNA: TGTGCCAGCGATCGGGGCGGGAGATCAGATACGCAGTATTTT. It codes for CASDRGGRSDTQYF.

The chain couples TRBV7-2 to TRBJ1-5, with unresolved D. CDR1 and CDR2 from the germline V gene are SGHTA and FQGNSA. Between the trimmed V and J ends, which lost 0 bases and 6 bases, there was a span of 6 bases. The CDR3 runs to 13 residues. The CDR3: CASSLAPGQPQHF. The CDR3 DNA reads TGTGCCAGCAGCTTAGCTCCCGGTCAGCCCCAGCATTTT.

This clone was seen once. The DNA of the CDR3 is TGTGCCAGCAGCCAAGTTATTCAAGCGGGAGAGGCCGGGGAGCTGTTTTTT. Its protein is CASSQVIQAGEAGELFF. The chain joins TRBV4-2 to TRBJ2-2; 8 bases are shared with TRBD2. CDR3 length: 17 amino acids. V dropped 1 base and J dropped 6; count of bases not matched to a gene: 10. The germline V gene encodes CDR1 LGHNA and CDR2 YNFKEQ.

The V gene is TRBV7-2, the J gene TRBJ1-2; 7 bases are a match to TRBD1. CDR1 and CDR2 (germline): SGHTA, FQGNSA. The CDR3 covers 14 residues. V shed 5 bases, J shed 8 bases, and the junction held 11 bases outside the gene matches. The CDR3 loop reads CASSLQGGAGGYTF. The CDR3 region has the DNA TGTGCCAGCAGCCTCCAGGGGGGCGCAGGCGGCTACACCTTC.

J is TRBJ1-6 and V is TRBV4-1; 9 bases match TRBD1. The CDR3 runs 15 residues. V trimming: 6 bases; J trimming: 8 bases; junction bases outside the gene matches: 8. Looked up from germline, CDR1 is MGHRA and CDR2 is YSYEKL. The DNA of the CDR3 is TGCGCCAGCAGTCAACAGGGGGCGGTCGATTCACCCCTCCACTTT. This sequence encodes CASSQQGAVDSPLHF.

This clone appeared a few times. The chain joins TRBV9 to TRBJ1-2; 7 positions agree with TRBD1. The trim removed 2 bases at V and 2 bases at J, leaving 9 bases unmatched. Germline-derived CDR1 and CDR2 are SGDLS and YYNGEE. This CDR3 is 16 amino acids long. CDR3 amino acids: CASSVRAGGTNYGYTF. CDR3 DNA sequence: TGTGCCAGCAGCGTCAGGGCAGGGGGAACAAACTATGGCTACACCTTC.

This chain joins TRBV5-1 and TRBJ2-5; TRBD2 aligns across 8 bases. J gave up 5 bases and V 6 bases, and 15 bases lay outside the gene matches. This CDR3 spans 16 amino acids. Germline lookup yields CDR1 SGHRS and CDR2 YFSETQ. CDR3 in amino acids: CASKKQPAGAGETQYF. The CDR3 coding sequence is TGCGCCAGCAAAAAACAGCCAGCGGGGGCAGGGGAGACCCAGTACTTC.

The gene calls are TRBV28 and TRBJ1-5; D possibly corresponds to TRBD1 (5 bases). Trimming stripped 6 bases from V and 1 base from J, with 13 bases between. There are 15 residues in the CDR3. Germline lookup yields CDR1 MDHEN and CDR2 SYDVKM. CDR3 amino acids: CASRLGGGSNQPQHF. DNA of the CDR3: TGTGCCAGCAGGCTCGGGGGGGGAAGCAATCAGCCCCAGCATTTT.